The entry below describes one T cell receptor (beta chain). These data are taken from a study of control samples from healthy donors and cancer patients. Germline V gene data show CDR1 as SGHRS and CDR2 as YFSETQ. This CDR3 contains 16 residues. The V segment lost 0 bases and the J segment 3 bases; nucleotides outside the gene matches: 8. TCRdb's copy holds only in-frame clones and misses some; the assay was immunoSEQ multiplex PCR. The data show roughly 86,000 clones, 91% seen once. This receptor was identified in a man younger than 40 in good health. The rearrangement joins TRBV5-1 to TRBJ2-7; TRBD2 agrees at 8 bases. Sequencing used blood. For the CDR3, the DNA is TGCGCCAGCAGCTTGGCCCAGGGAAGCGGGGGCTACGAGCAGTACTTC. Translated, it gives CASSLAQGSGGYEQYF.